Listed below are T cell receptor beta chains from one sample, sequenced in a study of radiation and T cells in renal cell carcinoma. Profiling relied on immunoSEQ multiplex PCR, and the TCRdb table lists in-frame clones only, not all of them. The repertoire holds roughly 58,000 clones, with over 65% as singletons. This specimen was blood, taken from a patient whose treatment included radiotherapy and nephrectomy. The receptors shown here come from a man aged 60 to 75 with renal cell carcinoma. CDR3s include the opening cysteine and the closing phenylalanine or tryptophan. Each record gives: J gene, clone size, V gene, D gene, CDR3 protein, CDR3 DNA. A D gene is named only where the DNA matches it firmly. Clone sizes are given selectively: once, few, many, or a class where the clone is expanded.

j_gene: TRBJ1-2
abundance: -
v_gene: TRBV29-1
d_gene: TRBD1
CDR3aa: CSVEVGQGHYYGYTF
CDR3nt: TGCAGCGTTGAAGTGGGACAGGGTCATTACTATGGCTACACCTTC

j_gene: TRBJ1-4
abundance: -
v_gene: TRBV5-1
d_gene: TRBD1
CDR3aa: CASSPDRGGEKLFF
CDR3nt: TGCGCCAGCAGCCCGGACAGGGGAGGTGAAAAACTGTTTTTT

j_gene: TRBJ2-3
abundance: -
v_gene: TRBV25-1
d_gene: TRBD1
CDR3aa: CASSDPSATGADTQYF
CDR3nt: TGTGCCAGCAGTGATCCCTCCGCGACAGGGGCAGATACGCAGTATTTT

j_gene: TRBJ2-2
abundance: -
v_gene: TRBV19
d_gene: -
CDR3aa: CASSRQPNTGELFF
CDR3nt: TGTGCCAGTAGTAGACAGCCGAACACCGGGGAGCTGTTTTTT

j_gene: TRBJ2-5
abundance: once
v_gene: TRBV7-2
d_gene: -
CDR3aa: CASSLAGGLETQYF
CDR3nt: TGTGCCAGCAGCTTAGCCGGGGGTCTAGAGACCCAGTACTTC

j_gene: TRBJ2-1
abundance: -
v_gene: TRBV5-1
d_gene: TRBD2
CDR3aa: CASSLGTSGGLSNEQFF
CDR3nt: TGCGCCAGCAGCTTGGGGACTAGCGGGGGGCTGTCCAATGAGCAGTTCTTC

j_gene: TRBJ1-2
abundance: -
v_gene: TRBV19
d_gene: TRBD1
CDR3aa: CASTADRGDYGYTF
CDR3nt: TGTGCCAGTACCGCGGACAGGGGGGACTATGGCTACACCTTC

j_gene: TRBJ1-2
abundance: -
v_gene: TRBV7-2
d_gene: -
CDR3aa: CASSLVGTNGYTF
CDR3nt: TGTGCCAGCAGCTTAGTCGGGACGAATGGCTACACCTTC

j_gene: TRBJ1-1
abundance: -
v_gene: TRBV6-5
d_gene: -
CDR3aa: CASTGRNTEAFF
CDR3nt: TGTGCCAGCACAGGGAGGAACACTGAAGCTTTCTTT

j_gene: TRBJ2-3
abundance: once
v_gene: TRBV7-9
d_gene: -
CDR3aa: CASSVRAAGQDTQYF
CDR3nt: TGTGCCAGCAGCGTAAGGGCGGCAGGACAAGATACGCAGTATTTT

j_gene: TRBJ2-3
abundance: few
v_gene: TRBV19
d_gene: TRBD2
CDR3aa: CASSPGLAQSTDTQYF
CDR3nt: TGTGCCAGTAGTCCAGGACTAGCGCAAAGCACAGATACGCAGTATTTT

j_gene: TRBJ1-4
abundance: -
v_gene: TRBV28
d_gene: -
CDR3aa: CASSPAGTNEKLFF
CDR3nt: TGTGCCAGCTCCCCAGCGGGGACTAATGAAAAACTGTTTTTT

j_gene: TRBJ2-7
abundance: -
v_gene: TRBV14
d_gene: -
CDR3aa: CASSPETWGEQYF
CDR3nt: TGTGCCAGCAGCCCGGAAACCTGGGGCGAGCAGTACTTC

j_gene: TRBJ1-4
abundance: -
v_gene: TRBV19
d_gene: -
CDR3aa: CASSIQGSNEKLFF
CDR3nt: TGTGCCAGTAGTATTCAGGGCTCTAATGAAAAACTGTTTTTT

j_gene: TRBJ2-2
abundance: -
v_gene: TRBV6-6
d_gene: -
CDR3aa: CASRLDRIANTGELFF
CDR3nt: TGTGCCAGCAGACTCGACAGGATAGCGAACACCGGGGAGCTGTTTTTT

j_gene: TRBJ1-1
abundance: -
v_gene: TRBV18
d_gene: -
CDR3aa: CASSPPSGAGTEAFF
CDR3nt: TGTGCCAGCTCACCCCCATCGGGGGCAGGAACTGAAGCTTTCTTT

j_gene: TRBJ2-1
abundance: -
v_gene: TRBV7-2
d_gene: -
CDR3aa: CAVKRTHSHNEQFF
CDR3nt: TGTGCTGTCAAGCGGACTCACTCGCATAATGAGCAGTTCTTC

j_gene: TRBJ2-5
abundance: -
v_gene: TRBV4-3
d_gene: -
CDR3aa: CASSQIDLAGETQYF
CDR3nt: TGCGCCAGCAGCCAAATAGACTTGGCGGGGGAGACCCAGTACTTC

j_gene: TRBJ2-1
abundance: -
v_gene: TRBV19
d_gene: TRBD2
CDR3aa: CASNIGGRSHYNEQFF
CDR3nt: TGTGCCAGTAACATCGGCGGGAGGTCACACTACAATGAGCAGTTCTTC

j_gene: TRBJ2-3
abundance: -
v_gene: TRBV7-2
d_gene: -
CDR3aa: CASSLGGPNTQYF
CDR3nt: TGTGCCAGCAGCTTAGGGGGGCCAAATACGCAGTATTTT

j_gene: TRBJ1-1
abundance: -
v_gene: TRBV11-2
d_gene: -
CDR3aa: CASSSIEDTEAFF
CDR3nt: TGTGCCAGCAGCTCTATAGAAGACACTGAAGCTTTCTTT

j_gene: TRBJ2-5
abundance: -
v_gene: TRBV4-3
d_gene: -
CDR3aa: CASSQDLVIRKEQYF
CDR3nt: TGCGCCAGCAGCCAAGATTTAGTTATAAGGAAGGAGCAGTACTTC

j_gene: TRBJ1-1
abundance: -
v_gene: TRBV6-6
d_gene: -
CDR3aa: CASSSGFYTEAFF
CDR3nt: TGTGCCAGCAGTTCAGGGTTTTACACTGAAGCTTTCTTT

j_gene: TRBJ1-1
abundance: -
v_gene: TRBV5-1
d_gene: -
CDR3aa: CASSLEGLNTEAFF
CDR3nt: TGCGCCAGCAGCTTGGAAGGTTTGAACACTGAAGCTTTCTTT

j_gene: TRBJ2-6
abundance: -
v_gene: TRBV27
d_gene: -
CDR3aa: CASMRGPSAGANVLTF
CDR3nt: TGTGCCAGCATGAGAGGGCCCTCCGCTGGGGCCAACGTCCTGACTTTC

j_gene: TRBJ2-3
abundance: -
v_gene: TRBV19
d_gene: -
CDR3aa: CATKAQVSADTQYF
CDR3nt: TGTGCCACTAAAGCCCAAGTTTCGGCCGATACGCAGTATTTT

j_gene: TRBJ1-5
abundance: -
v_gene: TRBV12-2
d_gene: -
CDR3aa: CASRLAQGGRRPIQPQHF
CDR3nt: TGTGCAAGTCGCTTAGCCCAGGGTGGAAGGAGACCGATTCAGCCCCAGCATTTT

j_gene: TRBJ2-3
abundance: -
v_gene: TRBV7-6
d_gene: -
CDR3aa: CASSPPGLLGLSTDTQYF
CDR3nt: TGTGCCAGCAGCCCACCAGGGTTGCTGGGGCTTAGCACAGATACGCAGTATTTT

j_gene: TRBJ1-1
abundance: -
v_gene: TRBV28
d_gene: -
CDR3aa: CASSLDTLNTEAFF
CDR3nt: TGTGCCAGCAGTTTAGACACTTTGAACACTGAAGCTTTCTTT

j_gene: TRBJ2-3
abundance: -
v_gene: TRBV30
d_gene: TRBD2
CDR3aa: CAWREKIAGGPRYF
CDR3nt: TGTGCCTGGAGAGAGAAAATAGCGGGAGGGCCTAGGTATTTT

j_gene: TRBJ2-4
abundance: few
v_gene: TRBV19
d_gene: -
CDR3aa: CASGGRMGGKNIQYF
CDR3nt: TGTGCCAGTGGGGGCCGGATGGGTGGCAAAAACATTCAGTACTTC

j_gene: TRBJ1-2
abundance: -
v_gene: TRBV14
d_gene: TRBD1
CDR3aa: CASSQTTGSGYTF
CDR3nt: TGTGCCAGCAGCCAAACGACAGGGAGCGGCTACACCTTC

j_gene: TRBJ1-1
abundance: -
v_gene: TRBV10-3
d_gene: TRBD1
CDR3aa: CAISGTGKNTEAFF
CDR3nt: TGTGCCATCAGTGGGACAGGGAAGAACACTGAAGCTTTCTTT

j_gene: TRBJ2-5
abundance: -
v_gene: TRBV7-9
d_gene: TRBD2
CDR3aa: CASSRGLAGETQYF
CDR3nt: TGTGCCAGCAGCAGGGGACTAGCGGGAGAGACCCAGTACTTC

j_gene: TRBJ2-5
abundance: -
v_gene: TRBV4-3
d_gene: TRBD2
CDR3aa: CASSQDRGVAGGFQETQYF
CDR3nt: TGCGCCAGCAGCCAAGATCGAGGGGTAGCGGGGGGCTTTCAAGAGACCCAGTACTTC

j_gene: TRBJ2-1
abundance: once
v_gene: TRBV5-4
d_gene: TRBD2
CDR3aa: CASSLALAGDNEQFF
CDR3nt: TGTGCCAGCAGCTTGGCTCTAGCGGGAGACAATGAGCAGTTCTTC

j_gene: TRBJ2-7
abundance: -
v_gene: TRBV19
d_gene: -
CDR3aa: CASSRGHNSYEQYF
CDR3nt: TGTGCCAGTAGTCGAGGGCATAACTCCTACGAGCAGTACTTC

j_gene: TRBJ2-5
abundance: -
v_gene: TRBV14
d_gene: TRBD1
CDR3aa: CASSRGQGETQYF
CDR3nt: TGTGCCAGCAGCCGGGGACAGGGGGAGACCCAGTACTTC

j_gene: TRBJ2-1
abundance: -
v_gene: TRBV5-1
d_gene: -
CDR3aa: CASSLMLSGNEQFF
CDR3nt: TGCGCCAGCAGCTTGATGCTGAGCGGCAATGAGCAGTTCTTC

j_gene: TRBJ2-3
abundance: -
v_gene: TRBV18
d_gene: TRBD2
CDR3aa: CASSNRLAVSTDTQYF
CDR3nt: TGTGCCAGCTCAAATCGACTAGCGGTATCCACAGATACGCAGTATTTT

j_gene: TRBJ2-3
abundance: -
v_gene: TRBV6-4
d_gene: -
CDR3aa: CASSEGSSTDTQYF
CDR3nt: TGTGCCAGCAGTGAGGGGTCTAGCACAGATACGCAGTATTTT

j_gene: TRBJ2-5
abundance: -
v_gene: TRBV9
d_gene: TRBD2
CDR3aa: CASSAGGSRLETQYF
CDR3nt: TGTGCCAGCAGCGCGGGGGGTTCTAGATTAGAAACCCAGTACTTC

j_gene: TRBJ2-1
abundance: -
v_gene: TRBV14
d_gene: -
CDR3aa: CASSQFFGHNEQFF
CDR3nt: TGTGCCAGCAGCCAATTCTTCGGGCACAATGAGCAGTTCTTC

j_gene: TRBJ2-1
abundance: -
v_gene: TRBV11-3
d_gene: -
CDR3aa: CASSWSPGLNNEQFF
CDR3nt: TGTGCCAGCAGCTGGAGCCCGGGATTGAACAATGAGCAGTTCTTC

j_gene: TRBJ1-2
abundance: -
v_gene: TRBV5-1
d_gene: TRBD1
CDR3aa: CASSLATGQDGYTF
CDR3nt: TGCGCCAGCAGCTTGGCGACAGGGCAGGATGGCTACACCTTC

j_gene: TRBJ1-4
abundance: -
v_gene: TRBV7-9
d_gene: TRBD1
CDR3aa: CASSFATGQHLFF
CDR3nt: TGTGCCAGCAGCTTCGCCACGGGACAGCATCTGTTTTTT

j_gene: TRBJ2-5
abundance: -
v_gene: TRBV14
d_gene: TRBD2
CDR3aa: CASSKRLADFQETQYF
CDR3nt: TGTGCCAGCAGCAAAAGGCTAGCGGATTTTCAAGAGACCCAGTACTTC

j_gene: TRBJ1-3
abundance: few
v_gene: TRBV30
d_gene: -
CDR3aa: CAFTGIPGNTIYF
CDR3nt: TGTGCCTTCACAGGGATCCCTGGAAACACCATATATTTT

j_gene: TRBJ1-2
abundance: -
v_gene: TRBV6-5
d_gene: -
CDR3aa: CASSYSGQGSYGYTF
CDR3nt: TGTGCCAGCAGTTACTCTGGACAAGGTAGCTATGGCTACACCTTC

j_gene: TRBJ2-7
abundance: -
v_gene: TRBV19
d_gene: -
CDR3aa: CATKRSGRDEQYF
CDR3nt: TGTGCCACTAAAAGGTCGGGTCGGGACGAGCAGTACTTC

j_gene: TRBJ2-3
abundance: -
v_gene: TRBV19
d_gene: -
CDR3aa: CASSIGFQRGVTDTQYF
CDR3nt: TGTGCCAGTAGTATTGGTTTTCAAAGAGGGGTCACAGATACGCAGTATTTT

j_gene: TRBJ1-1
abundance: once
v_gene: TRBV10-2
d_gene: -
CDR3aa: CASSATVMNTEAFF
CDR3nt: TGCGCCAGCAGTGCGACAGTGATGAACACTGAAGCTTTCTTT